These T cell receptor beta chains were read from a single sample in a study of T cell responses to AZD1222 COVID-19 vaccine. TCRdb keeps only in-frame clones here, not all; method: immunoSEQ multiplex PCR. The table shows about 110,000 clones, with 88% occurring only once. The specimen comprised peripheral blood, sampled on day 0 of AZD1222 vaccination. The receptor set was obtained from an adult in good health. The CDR3 runs from the conserved cysteine through the conserved F or W. D genes are given only for firm matches. Size is omitted from some rows. Given values are once, few, many or a class for expanded clones.

CDR3aa	CDR3nt	d_gene	j_gene	abundance	v_gene
CASTRTGDEKLFF	TGTGCCAGCACTAGGACAGGGGATGAAAAACTGTTTTTT	TRBD1	TRBJ1-4	-	TRBV12-3/TRBV12-4
CASSQDLAGNQETQYF	TGTGCCAGCAGCCAAGATCTTGCAGGGAACCAGGAGACCCAGTACTTC	-	TRBJ2-5	-	TRBV3-1/TRBV3-2
CASSLTSGFYNEQFF	TGTGCCAGCAGCTTAACTAGCGGGTTCTACAATGAGCAGTTCTTC	TRBD2	TRBJ2-1	-	TRBV7-3
CASSLAAGASYNEQFF	TGTGCCAGCAGCTTAGCGGCGGGAGCATCCTACAATGAGCAGTTCTTC	TRBD2	TRBJ2-1	once	TRBV7-9
CAISGGTPSFEQYF	TGTGCCATCAGCGGAGGGACACCGTCTTTCGAGCAGTACTTC	-	TRBJ2-7	-	TRBV10-3
CATSRVGTPYNEQFF	TGTGCCACCAGCAGAGTGGGGACTCCCTACAATGAGCAGTTCTTC	-	TRBJ2-1	-	TRBV15
CASSRAGGLNTEAFF	TGTGCCAGCAGCCGAGCGGGGGGGCTGAACACTGAAGCTTTCTTT	-	TRBJ1-1	-	TRBV4-2
CASREGRSMNTEAFF	TGTGCCAGCAGGGAGGGTAGGTCGATGAACACTGAAGCTTTCTTT	-	TRBJ1-1	-	TRBV5-4
CASSLSAPSGDYGYTF	TGCGCCAGCAGCTTATCCGCCCCTTCGGGGGACTATGGCTACACCTTC	-	TRBJ1-2	-	TRBV5-1
CASTFTGGVAEQFF	TGTGCCAGCACCTTTACGGGTGGAGTAGCCGAGCAGTTCTTC	-	TRBJ2-1	-	TRBV27
CASSSILFGRAGELFF	TGTGCCAGCAGTTCCATTCTGTTTGGGAGGGCCGGGGAGCTGTTTTTT	TRBD2	TRBJ2-2	-	TRBV27
CASSGQGETEAFF	TGTGCCAGCAGCGGACAGGGGGAGACTGAAGCTTTCTTT	TRBD1	TRBJ1-1	-	TRBV11-2
CAISELGSNQPQHF	TGTGCCATCAGTGAGTTAGGGAGTAATCAGCCCCAGCATTTT	-	TRBJ1-5	-	TRBV10-3
CAWSVIAGVGNEQFF	TGTGCCTGGAGTGTAATAGCGGGAGTGGGTAATGAGCAGTTCTTC	TRBD2	TRBJ2-1	once	TRBV30
CASSLRDKYQETQYF	TGTGCCAGCAGTTTAAGGGACAAGTACCAAGAGACCCAGTACTTC	-	TRBJ2-5	-	TRBV27
CASSPGQGNSPLHF	TGTGCCAGCTCACCGGGACAGGGCAATTCACCCCTCCACTTT	TRBD1	TRBJ1-6	-	TRBV18
CATSDLGGGETQYF	TGTGCCACCAGTGATTTAGGAGGAGGGGAGACCCAGTACTTC	-	TRBJ2-5	-	TRBV24-1
CASSLGERYGYTF	TGCGCCAGCAGCTTGGGTGAACGCTATGGCTACACCTTC	-	TRBJ1-2	-	TRBV5-1
CASSSSERQLQFF	TGTGCCAGCAGCTCGTCAGAGAGACAGCTCCAGTTCTTC	-	TRBJ2-1	-	TRBV11-1
CSVEVGTNTEAFF	TGCAGCGTTGAGGTCGGAACGAACACTGAAGCTTTCTTT	-	TRBJ1-1	-	TRBV29-1
CASSGRGQIYEQYF	TGTGCCAGCAGTGGTAGGGGCCAAATATACGAGCAGTACTTC	-	TRBJ2-7	-	TRBV28
CASSQGQSNQPQHF	TGTGCCAGCTCACAGGGGCAGAGCAATCAGCCCCAGCATTTT	-	TRBJ1-5	once	TRBV18
CASRYPSSGRIGELFF	TGTGCCAGTAGATACCCGTCTAGCGGGAGGATCGGGGAGCTGTTTTTT	TRBD2	TRBJ2-2	-	TRBV19
CASSSNGGTGELFF	TGTGCCAGTAGTTCCAATGGTGGCACCGGGGAGCTGTTTTTT	-	TRBJ2-2	-	TRBV19
CADDVGRDTQYF	TGTGCTGACGATGTAGGACGGGATACGCAGTATTTT	-	TRBJ2-3	-	TRBV7-9
CASSLDGGPNQPQHF	TGCGCCAGCAGCTTGGACGGGGGACCCAATCAGCCCCAGCATTTT	-	TRBJ1-5	-	TRBV5-1
CASRRQGWTGELFF	TGTGCCAGCAGGAGACAGGGTTGGACCGGGGAGCTGTTTTTT	TRBD1	TRBJ2-2	-	TRBV6-5
CASSVLGDNQPQHF	TGTGCCAGCAGCGTACTCGGAGACAATCAGCCCCAGCATTTT	-	TRBJ1-5	few	TRBV9
CASSLTLAGFTDTQYF	TGTGCCAGCAGCCTGACACTAGCGGGATTTACAGATACGCAGTATTTT	TRBD2	TRBJ2-3	-	TRBV9
CASSKYASGVRNEQYF	TGTGCCAGCAGCAAATACGCCTCCGGGGTAAGGAACGAGCAGTACTTC	-	TRBJ2-7	-	TRBV3-1/TRBV3-2
CAWRGDRENQPQHF	TGTGCCTGGAGGGGGGACAGGGAGAATCAGCCCCAGCATTTT	TRBD1	TRBJ1-5	-	TRBV30
CAWRSTRAVFIYTF	TGTGCCTGGAGATCCACCCGGGCCGTCTTTATTTACACCTTC	-	TRBJ1-2	-	TRBV30
CASSLVISTDTQYF	TGTGCCAGCAGCTTAGTAATTAGCACAGATACGCAGTATTTT	-	TRBJ2-3	-	TRBV7-8
CSVGSGINTGELFF	TGCAGCGTGGGGTCGGGGATCAACACCGGGGAGCTGTTTTTT	-	TRBJ2-2	-	TRBV29-1
CASSVGTGGTGELFF	TGTGCCAGCAGCGTGGGGACAGGGGGAACCGGGGAGCTGTTTTTT	TRBD1	TRBJ2-2	-	TRBV9
CSVEGWGANTEAFF	TGCAGCGTTGAAGGGTGGGGGGCGAACACTGAAGCTTTCTTT	-	TRBJ1-1	-	TRBV29-1
CASSSPRRVAYGYTF	TGTGCCAGCAGCTCCCCCCGCAGGGTAGCCTATGGCTACACCTTC	-	TRBJ1-2	once	TRBV28
CASSIGPTNALGQFF	TGTGCCAGTAGTATAGGTCCGACTAACGCCTTAGGGCAGTTCTTC	-	TRBJ2-1	once	TRBV19
CASSLTDRATEAFF	TGTGCCAGCAGCTTGACAGACAGGGCCACTGAAGCTTTCTTT	TRBD1	TRBJ1-1	once	TRBV7-9
CASSIWGERSEAFF	TGTGCCAGTAGTATTTGGGGTGAGCGGTCTGAAGCTTTCTTT	-	TRBJ1-1	-	TRBV19
CASSAYNNEQFF	TGTGCCAGCAGCGCCTACAACAATGAGCAGTTCTTC	-	TRBJ2-1	-	TRBV7-2
CASSIGVAYEQYF	TGTGCCAGTAGTATAGGGGTGGCCTACGAGCAGTACTTC	-	TRBJ2-7	-	TRBV19
CASTTETGHTGELFF	TGTGCCAGCACGACCGAGACAGGTCACACCGGGGAGCTGTTTTTT	-	TRBJ2-2	-	TRBV2
CATEGGLNTEAFF	TGTGCCACGGAAGGGGGTTTGAACACTGAAGCTTTCTTT	-	TRBJ1-1	-	TRBV12-3/TRBV12-4
CASSLGQTNTGELFF	TGTGCCAGCAGTTTGGGACAGACGAACACCGGGGAGCTGTTTTTT	TRBD1	TRBJ2-2	-	TRBV27
CASSPTSGSQFF	TGTGCCAGCTCACCCACTAGCGGGAGCCAGTTCTTC	TRBD2	TRBJ2-1	-	TRBV18
CASSYSGTRVQETQYF	TGTGCCAGCAGTTACTCAGGGACTAGGGTACAAGAGACCCAGTACTTC	TRBD2	TRBJ2-5	-	TRBV6-5
CASSVTGSWQPQHF	TGTGCCAGCAGCGTGACAGGGAGTTGGCAGCCCCAGCATTTT	TRBD1	TRBJ1-5	once	TRBV6-5
CASSEGGGRILYNEQFF	TGTGCCAGCAGTGAAGGGGGGGGAAGGATTTTATACAATGAGCAGTTCTTC	TRBD2	TRBJ2-1	-	TRBV6-1
CATSDGGTGFYNEQFF	TGTGCCACCAGTGATGGGGGGACAGGGTTCTACAATGAGCAGTTCTTC	TRBD1	TRBJ2-1	-	TRBV24-1
CAINAVGPASYGYTF	TGTGCCATCAACGCCGTGGGGCCGGCTAGCTATGGCTACACCTTC	-	TRBJ1-2	-	TRBV10-3
CASSDAGTENEKLFF	TGTGCCAGCAGCGACGCCGGGACAGAAAATGAAAAACTGTTTTTT	TRBD1	TRBJ1-4	-	TRBV5-5